The 24 T cell receptor beta chains listed next were all sequenced from one sample in a study of beta chain features in type 1 diabetes. Every bit of the isolated RNA underwent reverse transcription, so sequencing read expressed TCRB transcripts. Only in-frame clones appear in the TCRdb table, and some are missing; sequencing was by immunoSEQ multiplex PCR. The sample records 330,000 or so clones, 14% being singletons. The sequenced sample was central memory CD4+ T cells from blood. These receptors were taken from a man aged 25 to 40 in good health.

The V call is TRBV2, the J call TRBJ1-2; D unresolved. Germline CDR1 and CDR2: SNHLY and FYNNEI. The CDR3 length is 14 residues. Trimming took off 2 bases at V and 4 bases at J, with 11 bases between the two ends. CDR3: CASSENPRLYGYTF. The CDR3 DNA sequence: TGTGCCAGCAGTGAAAATCCCCGCCTCTATGGCTACACCTTC. The whole variable domain, filled in from reference TRBV2 and TRBJ1-2, reads EPEVTQTPSHQVTQMGQEVILRCVPISNHLYFYWYRQILGQKVEFLVSFYNNEISEKSEIFDDQFSVERPDGSNFTLKIRSTKLEDSAMYFCASSENPRLYGYTFGSGTRLTVV.

The chain is built from TRBV7-2 and TRBJ2-1, with D hard to call. This CDR3 has 13 residues. In germline, CDR1 is SGHTA, CDR2 FQGNSA. Trimming took off 1 base at V and 15 bases at J, with 16 bases between the two ends. This CDR3 is CASSLGTGVVRFF. The CDR3 DNA is TGTGCCAGCAGCTTAGGAACTGGAGTGGTTCGGTTCTTC.

This clone was seen a few times. The V and J genes are TRBV5-4 and TRBJ2-5; D gene ambiguous. The V gene lost 0 bases and the J gene lost 6 bases, with 3 bases spanning the gap. The germline CDR1 and CDR2 sequences are SGHNT and YYREEE (reference sequence). This CDR3 contains 11 residues. The CDR3 nucleotides are TGTGCCAGCAGCTTGGGGAAGACCCAGTACTTC. Protein sequence: CASSLGKTQYF.

The chain couples TRBV11-3 to TRBJ1-1; D unclear. The CDR3 runs to 13 residues. Germline values: CDR1 SGHNT, CDR2 YENEEA. Between the trimmed V and J ends, which lost 0 bases and 1 base, there was a span of 3 bases. CDR3 nucleotide sequence: TGTGCCAGCAGCTTAGAGGGGAACACTGAAGCTTTCTTT. This gives the protein CASSLEGNTEAFF. Based on the CDR3 plus reference TRBV11-3 and TRBJ1-1, the full variable domain is EAGVVQSPRYKIIEKKQPVAFWCNPISGHNTLYWYLQNLGQGPELLIRYENEEAVDDSQLPKDRFSAERLKGVDSTLKIQPAELGDSAVYLCASSLEGNTEAFFGQGTRLTVV.

This clone appeared a few times. DNA of the CDR3: TGCGCCAGCAGCCCCGCGGGGGGGGAGACCCAGTACTTC. As protein: CASSPAGGETQYF. The chain recombines TRBV4-3 with TRBJ2-5; 9 nucleotides align to TRBD2. Germline V lookup: CDR1 LGHNA, CDR2 YSLEER. Trimming at V came to 4 bases and at J to 5 bases, leaving 2 bases not matched to a gene. The length of the CDR3 is 13 residues.

In this sample, this clone turned up a few times. V is TRBV2 and J is TRBJ2-1; D not certain. The germline V gene has CDR1 SNHLY and CDR2 FYNNEI. This CDR3 spans 13 amino acids. Between the trimmed V and J ends, which lost 8 bases and 10 bases, there was a span of 18 bases. The CDR3 region is CASQLIMRSEQFF. For the CDR3, the DNA is TGTGCCAGCCAGCTTATTATGAGGTCGGAGCAGTTCTTC.

The chain employs TRBV5-1 and TRBJ2-3, with 7 bases matching TRBD2. The V segment lost 0 bases and the J segment 4 bases; nucleotides outside the gene matches: 8. CDR1 SGHRS and CDR2 YFSETQ come from the germline V gene. This CDR3 has 16 residues. CDR3 loop: CASSLAGAGAADTQYF. The CDR3 DNA reads TGCGCCAGCAGCTTGGCCGGGGCGGGAGCTGCAGATACGCAGTATTTT.

In its sample, this clone was seen a few times. The rearrangement uses TRBV18 and TRBJ1-5; D is uncertain. Germline assignment: CDR1 KGHSH and CDR2 LQKENI. The V gene lost 0 bases and the J gene lost 0 bases, with 3 bases spanning the gap. The CDR3 runs 14 residues. CDR3 DNA: TGTGCCAGCTCACCACCCAGTAGCAATCAGCCCCAGCATTTT. Translating it yields CASSPPSSNQPQHF. The full variable domain, rest sourced from reference TRBV18 and TRBJ1-5, is NAGVMQNPRHLVRRRGQEARLRCSPMKGHSHVYWYRQLPEEGLKFMVYLQKENIIDESGMPKERFSAEFPKEGPSILRIQQVVRGDSAAYFCASSPPSSNQPQHFGDGTRLSIL.

The genes are TRBV19 and TRBJ2-5, with D uncertain. CDR1 and CDR2 from the germline V gene are LNHDA and SQIVND (reference sequence). The CDR3 has 13 amino acids. Trimming stripped 3 bases from V and 3 bases from J, with 8 bases between. CDR3 loop: CASSISRKETQYF. The CDR3 coding sequence is TGTGCCAGTAGTATTTCACGGAAAGAGACCCAGTACTTC.

This clone has just a few counts. The sample contains more than one DNA sequence encoding this CDR3. The rearrangement links TRBV25-1 to TRBJ1-2, with TRBD1 matching over 7 bases. The germline CDR1 and CDR2 sequences are MGHDK and SYGVNS. This CDR3 has 13 residues. V shed 7 bases and J 3 bases; nucleotides not matched to a gene: 5. The CDR3, as DNA: TGTGCCAGCACTGCTACAGGGGACTATGGCTACACCTTC. Amino acid sequence: CASTATGDYGYTF.

This clone showed up just a few times. The gene calls are TRBV6-6 and TRBJ1-5; D gene ambiguous. Germline CDR1 is MNHNY and CDR2 is SVGAGI (reference sequence). The CDR3 runs to 15 residues. The V gene lost 6 bases and the J gene lost 6 bases, with 18 bases spanning the gap. This CDR3 reads CASRTETRESQPQHF. CDR3 bases: TGTGCCAGCAGGACTGAAACGAGGGAAAGTCAGCCCCAGCATTTT.

This clone was detected only a few times. The chain uses TRBV5-1 and TRBJ2-5; D is perhaps TRBD1 (6 bases). Deletions cut 1 base from V and 2 bases from J, with 12 bases between. The CDR3 is made up of 15 amino acids. The germline V gene encodes CDR1 SGHRS and CDR2 YFSETQ. This chain's CDR3 is CASSLSSGTQETQYF. CDR3 bases: TGCGCCAGCAGCTTGTCTTCAGGGACACAAGAGACCCAGTACTTC.

This clone was picked up a small number of times. The rearrangement uses TRBV19 and TRBJ1-1, with a tentative D call TRBD1 (5 bases). The CDR3 has 12 amino acids. Trimming took 8 bases from V and 11 from J, leaving 18 bases between them. Per germline, CDR1 LNHDA and CDR2 SQIVND (reference sequence). In DNA, the CDR3 is TGTGCCAGTTGTGGACTGGGGGGTCGGGCTTTCTTT. Its translation: CASCGLGGRAFF.

This clone showed up just a few times. The rearrangement uses TRBV7-9 and TRBJ2-1; the D gene is possibly TRBD2 (7 bases). This CDR3 is 13 amino acids long. Germline lookup yields CDR1 SEHNR and CDR2 FQNEAQ (reference sequence). V was pared by 4 bases and J by 9 bases, with 13 bases between. The CDR3 DNA follows: TGTGCCAGCAGCTCCAACCGGGGGGCTGAGCAGTTCTTC. Encoded protein: CASSSNRGAEQFF.

This clone appeared a few times. The rearrangement joins TRBV10-2 to TRBJ1-6, with D tentatively TRBD1 (5 bases). Trimming took 7 bases from V and 8 from J, leaving 9 bases between them. Germline CDR1 WSHSY, CDR2 SAAADI. The CDR3 is 12 amino acids. Written as DNA, the CDR3 is TGCGCCAGCAAGGAACAGGATTCACCCCTCCACTTT. It yields the protein CASKEQDSPLHF.

In its sample, this clone was seen a few times. This chain connects TRBV11-3 to TRBJ2-2; 7 nucleotides line up with TRBD2. Germline CDR1 SGHNT, CDR2 YENEEA. The CDR3 has 13 amino acids. Unmatched junction bases numbered 2, after V lost 5 bases and J lost 5 bases. CDR3 in DNA: TGTGCCAGCAGCCAACTAGCGACCGGGGAGCTGTTTTTT. Translating gives CASSQLATGELFF.

This clone has more than one count but fewer than ten. The V call is TRBV5-1, the J call TRBJ1-4, with 9 bases that match TRBD1. Germline assignment: CDR1 SGHRS and CDR2 YFSETQ. Trimming at V came to 4 bases and at J to 7 bases, leaving 5 bases not matched to a gene. This CDR3 contains 14 residues. CDR3 nucleotide sequence: TGCGCCAGCAGCCCAGCGGGACAGGGTGAAAAACTGTTTTTT. It encodes CASSPAGQGEKLFF.

The sample holds many counts of this clone. This chain joins TRBV11-3 and TRBJ2-2; D not resolved. Germline V gene lookup returns CDR1 SGHNT and CDR2 YENEEA. Trimming pared 0 bases from V and 1 base from J, leaving 3 bases between. This CDR3 region has 14 residues. CDR3 coding DNA: TGTGCCAGCAGCTTAGATCGGAACACCGGGGAGCTGTTTTTT. Translated: CASSLDRNTGELFF.

The V and J genes are TRBV5-4 and TRBJ1-1; 9 nucleotides align to TRBD1. The CDR3 consists of 14 residues. The J segment lost 1 base and the V segment lost 4 bases, leaving 2 bases of the junction unmatched. The germline V gene encodes CDR1 SGHNT and CDR2 YYREEE (reference sequence). CDR3 sequence (DNA): TGTGCCAGCAGCCGGGGACAGGGGAACACTGAAGCTTTCTTT. Amino acids: CASSRGQGNTEAFF.

This clone was detected a few times. For the CDR3, the DNA is TGTGCCAGCTCGGGGGCAGGCCCTCGGGGTACTGAAGCTTTCTTT. Residues: CASSGAGPRGTEAFF. The chain couples TRBV5-6 to TRBJ1-1, with a weak D call TRBD1 (6 bases). Looked up from germline, CDR1 is SGHDT and CDR2 is YYEEEE. The CDR3 spans 15 residues. The V gene lost 7 bases and the J gene lost 5 bases, with 21 bases spanning the gap.

This clone came up a few times. The chain employs TRBV11-1 and TRBJ2-4, with 7 bases that match TRBD1. The V gene's germline CDR1 is SGHAT and CDR2 FQDESV (reference sequence). This CDR3 is 15 amino acids long. V shed 5 bases, J shed 3 bases, and the junction held 7 bases outside the gene matches. In DNA, the CDR3 is TGTGCCAGCAGCGGGTCAGGGGGTGGCAAAAACATTCAGTACTTC. Translation: CASSGSGGGKNIQYF.

The chain is built from TRBV18 and TRBJ1-1; D remains ambiguous. Germline V gene lookup returns CDR1 KGHSH and CDR2 LQKENI. This CDR3 region has 16 residues. The V and J ends lost 2 bases and 4 bases respectively, with 17 bases between them. The CDR3 reads CASSPAPAGVGTEAFF. As DNA, the CDR3 is TGTGCCAGCTCACCAGCGCCTGCGGGTGTAGGCACTGAAGCTTTCTTT.

This clone has a handful of counts. The rearrangement links TRBV5-1 to TRBJ2-7, with a possible D match to TRBD1 (5 bases). The CDR3 loop spans 13 amino acids. V shed 4 bases and J shed 4 bases, with 12 bases lying between them. CDR1 is SGHRS and CDR2 is YFSETQ in the germline V gene. The CDR3 loop is CASSIRTSYEQYF. The CDR3 bases are TGCGCCAGCAGCATCCGGACATCTTACGAGCAGTACTTC.

In its sample, this clone was seen a few times. The CDR3 loop is CASSPRSTANTEAFF. The CDR3 nucleotides read TGTGCCAGCAGCCCCCGGTCGACAGCAAACACTGAAGCTTTCTTT. The chain links TRBV5-5 to TRBJ1-1; D is perhaps TRBD1 (5 bases). Germline V gene lookup returns CDR1 SGHKS and CDR2 YYEKEE (reference sequence). Trimming removed 4 bases at V and 2 bases at J, with 15 bases between. The CDR3 has 15 residues.